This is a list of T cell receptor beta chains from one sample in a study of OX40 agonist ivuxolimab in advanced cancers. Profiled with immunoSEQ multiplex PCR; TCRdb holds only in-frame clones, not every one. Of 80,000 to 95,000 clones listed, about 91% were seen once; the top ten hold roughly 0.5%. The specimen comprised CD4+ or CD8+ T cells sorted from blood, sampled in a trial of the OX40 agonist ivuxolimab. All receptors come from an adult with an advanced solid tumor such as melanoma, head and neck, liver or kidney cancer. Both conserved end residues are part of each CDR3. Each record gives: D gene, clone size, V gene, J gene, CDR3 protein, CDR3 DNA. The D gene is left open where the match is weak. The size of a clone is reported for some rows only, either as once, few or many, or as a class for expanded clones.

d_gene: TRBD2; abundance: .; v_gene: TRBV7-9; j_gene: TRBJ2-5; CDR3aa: CASSPGLARETQYF; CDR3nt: TGTGCCAGCAGCCCAGGACTAGCGAGGGAGACCCAGTACTTC
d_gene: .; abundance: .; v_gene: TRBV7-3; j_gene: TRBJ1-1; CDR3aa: CASKAGRNTEAFF; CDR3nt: TGTGCCAGCAAAGCGGGGCGGAACACTGAAGCTTTCTTT
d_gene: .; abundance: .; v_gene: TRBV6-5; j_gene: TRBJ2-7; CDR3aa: CASSYSRGRAYEQYF; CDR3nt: TGTGCCAGCAGTTACTCGCGGGGGCGGGCCTACGAGCAGTACTTC
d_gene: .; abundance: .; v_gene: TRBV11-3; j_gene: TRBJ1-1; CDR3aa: CASSLGAGNTEAFF; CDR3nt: TGTGCCAGCAGCTTAGGGGCGGGTAACACTGAAGCTTTCTTT
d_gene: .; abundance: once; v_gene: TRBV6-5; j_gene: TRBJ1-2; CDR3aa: CASSDWEGYGYTF; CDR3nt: TGTGCCAGCAGTGACTGGGAGGGCTATGGCTACACCTTC
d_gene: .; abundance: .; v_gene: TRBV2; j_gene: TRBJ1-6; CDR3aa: CASSDGRTYNSPLHF; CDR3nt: TGTGCCAGCAGTGACGGACGGACCTATAATTCACCCCTCCACTTT
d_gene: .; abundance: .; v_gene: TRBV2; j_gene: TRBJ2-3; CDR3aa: CASTIKDTQYF; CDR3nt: TGTGCCAGCACCATAAAAGATACGCAGTATTTT
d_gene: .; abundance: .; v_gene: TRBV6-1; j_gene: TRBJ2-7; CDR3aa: CASSLPYEQYF; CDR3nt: TGTGCCAGCAGCCTACCCTACGAGCAGTACTTC
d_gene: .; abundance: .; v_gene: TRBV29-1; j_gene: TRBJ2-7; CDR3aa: CSVESRGGYEQYF; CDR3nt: TGCAGCGTTGAATCGCGGGGCGGCTACGAGCAGTACTTC
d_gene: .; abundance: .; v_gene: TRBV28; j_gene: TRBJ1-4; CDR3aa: CASSLWTATNEKLFF; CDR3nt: TGTGCCAGCAGTCTATGGACAGCAACTAATGAAAAACTGTTTTTT
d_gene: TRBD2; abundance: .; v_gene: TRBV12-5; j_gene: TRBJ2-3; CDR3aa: CASGQGPGGADTQYF; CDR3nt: TGTGCTAGTGGGCAGGGACCGGGGGGTGCAGATACGCAGTATTTT
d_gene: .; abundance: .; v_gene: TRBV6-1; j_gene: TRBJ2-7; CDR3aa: CASRSHTRDTEQYF; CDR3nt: TGTGCCAGCAGGAGCCACACGCGGGATACCGAGCAGTACTTC
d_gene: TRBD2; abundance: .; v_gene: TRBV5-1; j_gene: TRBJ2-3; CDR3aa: CASSLVASSGTLRDTQYF; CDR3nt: TGCGCCAGCAGCTTGGTTGCGTCTAGCGGGACCCTGAGAGATACGCAGTATTTT
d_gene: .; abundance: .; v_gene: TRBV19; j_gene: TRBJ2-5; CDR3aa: CASSIGREETQYF; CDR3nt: TGTGCCAGTAGTATAGGTAGGGAAGAGACCCAGTACTTC
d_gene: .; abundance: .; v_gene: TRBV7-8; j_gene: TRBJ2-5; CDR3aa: CASSNGQFQETQYF; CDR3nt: TGTGCCAGCAGCAACGGACAGTTTCAAGAGACCCAGTACTTC
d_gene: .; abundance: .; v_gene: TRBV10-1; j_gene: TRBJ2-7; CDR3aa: CASSSGTPYEQYF; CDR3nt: TGCGCCAGCAGCTCCGGGACCCCTTACGAGCAGTACTTC